The entry that follows covers one T cell receptor (beta chain) sequence. Its target antigen remains unknown. Per-base quality was not reported, and no clone a single base away is much larger than it. TCRbeta CDR3 regions were amplified from genomic DNA using the immunoSEQ Assay, a bias-controlled multiplex PCR. As for the original processing: The number of nucleated cells in each sample was estimated by amplification of reference gene primers within the assay. Sequence reads were collapsed and filtered to measure the absolute abundance of every unique TCRbeta CDR3 rearrangement. For each sample, productive Simpson clonality was calculated as the square root of Simpson's diversity index across productive rearrangements. TCRdb limited this immuneACCESS table to in-frame rearrangements with V and J called. A share of clones is missing; checked studies link under half to unresolved V genes, and the rest is unexplained. The DNA gave D and trimming, while V, J and clone size come from that table. This sample holds about 76,000 clones; under 85% were observed only once. The ten largest clonotypes hold 21% of the sample.

The sample belongs to a study of blood T cell repertoires in COVID-19 (dated by TCRdb to the early 2020s). With respect to the entire study: The collaborator samples originated in the United States, Italy and Spain and spanned the acute and convalescent phases of COVID-19. Deeply sampled blood TCRbeta repertoires from subjects exposed to, actively infected with, or recovered from COVID-19 were included in the dataset. Where available, HLA class I and class II types were obtained from metadata supplied by the sample provider rather than from assay-based typing. The sample metadata nearly always contained a de-identified subject ID, COVID-19 status, age in years and sex. A freely available public database, intended as a resource for researchers studying the immune response to SARS-CoV-2, is where the repertoires were released. The samples were drawn from two sources: the first 160 participants of the ongoing ImmuneRACE study, and approximately 1,300 subjects contributed by 6 global collaborators. The prospective study material was composed of cDNA or gDNA derived from T cells, B-cell-depleted T cells, or PBMCs.

Whole blood was collected in K2EDTA tubes by collaborating institutions according to the institutions' own protocols. For TCRbeta analysis, collaborator samples were shipped as frozen whole blood, as isolated PBMCs, or as DNA extracted from either sample type. Via the germline V gene, CDR1 is SGHTA and CDR2 FQGTGA. The CDR3 numbers 18 residues from cysteine through phenylalanine. Kept here is only the CDR3 DNA, which spans 54 bases and is read in frame from base 1. Germline trimming amounts to 5 bases on V and 9 bases on J, with 18 as the count of junction bases outside the gene matches. General findings and caveats noted by the study authors: The quantity of clinical and demographic metadata differed by source and by participant and was supplied without curation.

The chain links TRBV7-3 with TRBJ2-1; 11 bases in the junction line up with TRBD1. The source of this sequence is an older man with acute or convalescent COVID-19. Sequencing was done on a sample of peripheral blood. The sequenced DNA: TGTGCCAGCAGCCTCCTAGCCGCCCATCCGGGACAGGGGGTTGAGCAGTTCTTC. Translated, it reads CASSLLAAHPGQGVEQFF.